What follows is one T cell receptor (beta chain) and its context. The germline V gene has CDR1 SGHTA and CDR2 FQGNSA. The CDR3 consists of 13 residues. With 5 bases clipped from V and 8 bases from J, the junction kept 3 bases outside the gene matches. Time point: newly diagnosed GD, antithyroid drugs for less than 3 months. Making the TCR library involved RNA that had been extracted from PBMCs. The data were taken from a study of regulatory T cells in long-lasting Graves disease. Investigators prepared the TCR beta libraries by applying iRepertoire HTBI primers and Arm-PCR of CDR3 regions. TCRdb processed the multiplex PCR reads anew with MiXCR; each CDR3 protein has one entry. Among roughly 420,000 distinct CDR3 sequences, about a sixth were seen once, and the ten largest hold about 10%. The same sample was also used in a study of T cells in Graves' hyperthyroidism and ophthalmopathy. According to that study: Ophthalmopathy was predicted by the model a median of about six months ahead of onset.

The sample consisted of peripheral blood mononuclear cells (PBMCs), taken at new diagnosis, from a patient treated with antithyroid drugs. The receptor was isolated from a woman aged 30 to 39 with Graves disease. The chain combines TRBV7-2 with TRBJ1-4; 9 nucleotides match TRBD1. The CDR3 DNA is TGTGCCAGCAGCCGCGACAGGGGGGAAAAACTGTTTTTT. It encodes CASSRDRGEKLFF.